This T cell receptor (beta chain) was obtained from a study of CD8+CD57+ T cells in acquired aplastic anemia. CDR3 and TCR beta VDJ profiling relied on a genomic DNA template. MiXCR, run by TCRdb on the reads, gives a single entry per CDR3 protein. The sample lists about 98,000 distinct CDR3 sequences, around 62% occurring once. Those patients picked for sequencing had displayed CD8+CD57+ cell expansion on flow cytometry. The CDR3 is 12 residues long. The V gene lost 5 bases and the J gene lost 7 bases, with 11 bases spanning the gap. Looked up from germline, CDR1 is SNHLY and CDR2 is FYNNEI. The chain joins TRBV2 to TRBJ1-1, with D unclear. The TCR was taken from a human donor with aplastic anemia. Sequencing input: sorted CD4+, CD8+, or CD8+CD57+ T cells (not recorded which) from PBMCs. This CDR3 is CASSLSGFEAFF. The CDR3, as DNA: TGTGCCAGCAGTTTAAGCGGGTTTGAAGCTTTCTTT.